These 14 T cell receptor beta chains were all obtained from the same sample, sequenced in a study of radiotherapy plus CTLA-4 blockade in lung cancer. Assay: immunoSEQ multiplex PCR; the TCRdb copy retains only in-frame clones and omits some. The top ten hold about 5% of the sample, which has about 120,000 clones, around 75% seen once. The source was peripheral blood, collected from a patient treated with radiotherapy plus ipilimumab. The receptors derive from a human donor with non-small cell lung cancer who had a partial response to radiotherapy plus ipilimumab.

This clone showed up just a few times. The genes are TRBV2 and TRBJ2-3; 7 bases map to TRBD2. CDR3 length: 15 residues. The V gene end was trimmed by 3 bases and the J gene end by 4 bases; junction bases not matched to a gene: 7. CDR1 is SNHLY and CDR2 is FYNNEI in the germline V gene. The CDR3 nucleotides are TGTGCCAGCAGTGACGCGGGAGCTGGATCAGATACGCAGTATTTT. Translated: CASSDAGAGSDTQYF.

This chain links TRBV5-1 with TRBJ2-5; 9 nucleotides align to TRBD1. Germline assignment: CDR1 SGHRS and CDR2 YFSETQ. The trim removed 3 bases at V and 5 bases at J, leaving 5 bases unmatched. The length of the CDR3 is 14 residues. CDR3 protein: CASSSGQGTETQYF. The CDR3 nucleotides read TGCGCCAGCAGCTCGGGACAGGGCACGGAGACCCAGTACTTC.

This clone was seen only once. The chain carries TRBV5-4 and TRBJ2-5, with TRBD2 matching 7 bases. The CDR3 covers 14 residues. Germline assignment: CDR1 SGHNT and CDR2 YYREEE (reference sequence). V trimming: 5 bases; J trimming: 1 base; junction bases outside the gene matches: 5. The CDR3 nucleotides read TGTGCCAGCAGTGACGGGAGGACCCAAGAGACCCAGTACTTC. Translation gives CASSDGRTQETQYF.

In this sample, this clone turned up a few times. J is TRBJ2-3 and V is TRBV27, with 8 positions matching TRBD2. The V gene's germline CDR1 is MNHEY and CDR2 SMNVEV (reference sequence). V gave up 8 bases and J gave up 5 bases; unmatched junction bases: 21. The CDR3 runs to 18 residues. The CDR3 region has the DNA TGTGCCAGCGGGGCCTTACTAGCGGCTTCTACCAGGGAAGATACGCAGTATTTT. It yields the protein CASGALLAASTREDTQYF.

The gene calls are TRBV19 and TRBJ1-2; D might be TRBD1 (6 bases). Trimming took 5 bases from V and 7 from J, leaving 11 bases between them. CDR3 length: 12 amino acids. Germline loops: CDR1 LNHDA, CDR2 SQIVND (reference sequence). The CDR3 bases are TGTGCCAGTAGTGACAGGCTCCGTGGCTACACCTTC. Encoded protein: CASSDRLRGYTF.

The V call is TRBV12-5, the J call TRBJ2-2; 7 bases match TRBD1. J was trimmed by 1 base and V by 3 bases; bases with no gene match: 5. The CDR3 length is 16 residues. Per the germline V gene, CDR1 is LGHNT and CDR2 is FRNRAP. The CDR3 protein is CASGLSDRVNTGELFF. For the CDR3, the DNA is TGTGCTAGTGGTTTATCAGACAGGGTGAACACCGGGGAGCTGTTTTTT. Variable domain in full (rest from reference TRBV12-5 and TRBJ2-2): DARVTQTPRHKVTEMGQEVTMRCQPILGHNTVFWYRQTMMQGLELLAYFRNRAPLDDSGMPKDRFSAEMPDATLATLKIQPSEPRDSAVYFCASGLSDRVNTGELFFGEGSRLTVL.

The CDR3 nucleotides read TGTGCCAGTACTCAGGGGATCGGCGAGCAGTACTTC. Protein: CASTQGIGEQYF. This rearrangement joins TRBV2 to TRBJ2-7; TRBD1 might be the D (6 bases). The V and J ends lost 9 bases and 6 bases respectively, with 15 bases between them. The CDR3 covers 12 residues. Germline loops: CDR1 SNHLY, CDR2 FYNNEI. The complete variable domain, with remaining parts taken from reference TRBV2 and TRBJ2-7, reads EPEVTQTPSHQVTQMGQEVILRCVPISNHLYFYWYRQILGQKVEFLVSFYNNEISEKSEIFDDQFSVERPDGSNFTLKIRSTKLEDSAMYFCASTQGIGEQYFGPGTRLTVT.

The V call is TRBV28, the J call TRBJ1-1, with 8 bases identical to TRBD1. The CDR3 runs to 15 residues. V was clipped by 2 bases and J by 1 base; unmatched bases: 3. Germline CDR1 reads MDHEN; CDR2 reads SYDVKM. CDR3 sequence reads: CASSLPTGGNTEAFF. The CDR3 DNA follows: TGTGCCAGCAGTTTACCCACAGGGGGGAACACTGAAGCTTTCTTT.

This chain joins TRBV30 and TRBJ1-3; TRBD1 is a possible D gene (5 bases). CDR1 is GTSNPN, CDR2 SVGIG, per germline (reference sequence). The CDR3 runs to 16 residues. V lost 2 bases and J 5 bases, leaving 19 bases between the germline ends. CDR3 region: CAWSTLRGKGRNTIYF. For the CDR3, the DNA is TGTGCCTGGAGTACCTTAAGGGGAAAGGGCAGAAACACCATATATTTT.

The chain links TRBV6-1 to TRBJ2-3; D possibly corresponds to TRBD2 (6 bases). CDR3 length: 15 amino acids. Germline CDR1 reads MNHNS; CDR2 reads SASEGT. V was cut by 6 bases and J by 7 bases, with 20 bases left in between. This CDR3 is CASRDRERAGNTQYF. The CDR3 nucleotides are TGTGCCAGCAGGGACCGGGAAAGGGCGGGGAATACGCAGTATTTT.

The chain employs TRBV28 and TRBJ2-7, with 7 bases identical to TRBD2. V dropped 7 bases and J dropped 6; count of bases not matched to a gene: 15. CDR1 and CDR2 (germline): MDHEN, SYDVKM. The CDR3 contains 15 residues. Here the CDR3 reads CASITRWGRDLEQYF. The CDR3 coding sequence is TGTGCCAGCATCACCCGTTGGGGGAGGGACCTCGAGCAGTACTTC.

The chain recombines TRBV28 with TRBJ1-2, with a tentative D call TRBD1 (5 bases). The ends were cut back, 6 bases at V and 3 bases at J, with 11 bases in the middle. This CDR3 is built from 13 residues. Germline V gene data show CDR1 as MDHEN and CDR2 as SYDVKM. The DNA for the CDR3 is TGTGCCAGCAGCGAAGGGGCTGACTATGGCTACACCTTC. Amino acid sequence: CASSEGADYGYTF.

The rearrangement joins TRBV6-1 to TRBJ1-5; D is unresolved. The V end was cut by 7 bases, the J end by 4 bases, with 11 bases between. The CDR3 contains 13 residues. Germline lookup yields CDR1 MNHNS and CDR2 SASEGT. CDR3 DNA sequence: TGTGCCAGCACAGTGGTGTGGAATCAGCCCCAGCATTTT. This translates into CASTVVWNQPQHF.

The rearrangement uses TRBV4-1 and TRBJ1-1; a weak D match, TRBD1 (5 bases). V shed 4 bases and J shed 3 bases, with 15 bases lying between them. There are 15 residues in the CDR3. Germline-derived CDR1 and CDR2 are MGHRA and YSYEKL. The CDR3 spells CASSPQAGEYTEAFF. The DNA for the CDR3 is TGCGCCAGCAGCCCCCAGGCGGGGGAGTACACTGAAGCTTTCTTT.